The 22 T cell receptor beta chains below were found in one sample sequenced in a study of shared clonotypes between healthy human individuals. Measured with immunoSEQ multiplex PCR; TCRdb has only the in-frame clones, and not every one. The table lists hundreds of thousands of clones, roughly 72% of them singletons. Sequenced sample: memory CD4+ T cells sorted from blood. Subset reported: CD45RA-negative fraction. All receptors derive from a woman in her 30s in good health.

The V call is TRBV28, the J call TRBJ2-7; the match to TRBD1 covers 9 bases. The CDR3 runs 15 residues. V dropped 7 bases and J dropped 6; count of bases not matched to a gene: 13. CDR1 is MDHEN, CDR2 SYDVKM, per germline. CDR3 sequence reads: CASTQPGQGISEQYF. The CDR3 bases are TGTGCCAGCACCCAACCGGGACAGGGTATTAGCGAGCAGTACTTC.

V gene TRBV10-2 combines with J gene TRBJ1-5; 9 bases agree with TRBD1. Germline V lookup: CDR1 WSHSY, CDR2 SAAADI. V dropped 7 bases and J dropped 7; count of bases not matched to a gene: 5. The CDR3 consists of 13 residues. The CDR3 coding sequence is TGCGCCAGCACCCGACAGGGGGAGCAGCCCCAGCATTTT. It codes for CASTRQGEQPQHF.

The V gene is TRBV7-8, the J gene TRBJ2-5; weak D call: TRBD2 (5 bases). The germline V gene has CDR1 SGHVS and CDR2 FQNEAQ. Trimming pared 2 bases from V and 4 bases from J, leaving 14 bases between. The CDR3 runs 15 residues. CDR3: CASSLTVARVETQYF. In nucleotides, the CDR3 is TGTGCCAGCAGCTTAACTGTTGCGAGGGTAGAGACCCAGTACTTC. The full variable domain, with the rest looked up from reference TRBV7-8 and TRBJ2-5, is GAGVSQSPRYKVAKRGQDVALRCDPISGHVSLFWYQQALGQGPEFLTYFQNEAQLDKSGLPSDRFFAERPEGSVSTLKIQRTQQEDSAVYLCASSLTVARVETQYFGPGTRLLVL.

In its sample, this clone was seen a few times. This chain links TRBV2 with TRBJ2-3, with TRBD1 matching over 9 bases. This CDR3 contains 13 residues. V trimming: 9 bases; J trimming: 4 bases; junction bases outside the gene matches: 5. Looked up from germline, CDR1 is SNHLY and CDR2 is FYNNEI. The CDR3, as DNA: TGTGCCAGAGGGACAGGGTCTGCAGATACGCAGTATTTT. Encoded protein: CARGTGSADTQYF. Variable domain in full (rest from reference TRBV2 and TRBJ2-3): EPEVTQTPSHQVTQMGQEVILRCVPISNHLYFYWYRQILGQKVEFLVSFYNNEISEKSEIFDDQFSVERPDGSNFTLKIRSTKLEDSAMYFCARGTGSADTQYFGPGTRLTVL.

This clone came up once. Other DNA sequences in this sample translate to the same CDR3. V gene TRBV5-1 combines with J gene TRBJ1-5; the D is unclear. Per the germline V gene, CDR1 is SGHRS and CDR2 is YFSETQ. CDR3 size: 15 residues. Trimming pared 1 base from V and 0 bases from J, leaving 8 bases between. The CDR3 coding sequence is TGCGCCAGCAGCTTGTTCCCGGATAGCAATCAGCCCCAGCATTTT. Its translation: CASSLFPDSNQPQHF.

This clone has a single count. The rearrangement links TRBV28 to TRBJ1-5; no reliable D call. The V end was cut by 4 bases, the J end by 5 bases, with 15 bases between. CDR1 MDHEN and CDR2 SYDVKM come from the germline V gene. The CDR3 spans 15 residues. Written as DNA, the CDR3 is TGTGCCAGCAGTTCACATCAACAACAGCATCAGCCCCAGCATTTT. It translates to CASSSHQQQHQPQHF. Complete variable domain (other parts from reference TRBV28 and TRBJ1-5): DVKVTQSSRYLVKRTGEKVFLECVQDMDHENMFWYRQDPGLGLRLIYFSYDVKMKEKGDIPEGYSVSREKKERFSLILESASTNQTSMYLCASSSHQQQHQPQHFGDGTRLSIL.

The rearrangement joins TRBV7-9 to TRBJ2-3; 12 bases line up with TRBD2. This CDR3 is 17 amino acids long. The germline V gene has CDR1 SEHNR and CDR2 FQNEAQ (reference sequence). V lost 2 bases to trimming and J lost 3 bases; unmatched junction nucleotides: 6. DNA of the CDR3: TGTGCCAGCAGCTTAAGTTCAGGACTAGCGGGGACAGATACGCAGTATTTT. This gives the protein CASSLSSGLAGTDTQYF. The full variable domain, with the rest looked up from reference TRBV7-9 and TRBJ2-3, is DTGVSQNPRHKITKRGQNVTFRCDPISEHNRLYWYRQTLGQGPEFLTYFQNEAQLEKSRLLSDRFSAERPKGSFSTLEIQRTEQGDSAMYLCASSLSSGLAGTDTQYFGPGTRLTVL.

The gene calls are TRBV28 and TRBJ2-7; D perhaps matches TRBD2 (6 bases). Trimming cost V 4 bases and J 2 bases, with 21 bases left between them. The CDR3 consists of 17 residues. Germline CDR1 MDHEN, CDR2 SYDVKM. Written as DNA, the CDR3 is TGTGCCAGCAGTTCCGACTGGCCCAGCGGGTCGGCCTACGAGCAGTACTTC. Translation gives CASSSDWPSGSAYEQYF.

V is TRBV19 and J is TRBJ1-6; a weak D match, TRBD1 (6 bases). The CDR3 totals 15 residues. V lost 2 bases, J lost 5 bases, and 10 bases lay in between. CDR1 and CDR2 from the germline V gene are LNHDA and SQIVND (reference sequence). In nucleotides, the CDR3 is TGTGCCAGTAGTATAACCAGACAGGATAATTCACCCCTCCACTTT. This sequence encodes CASSITRQDNSPLHF.

The genes are TRBV5-4 and TRBJ2-1, with unresolved D. Per germline, CDR1 SGHNT and CDR2 YYREEE (reference sequence). V lost 1 base and J 6 bases, leaving 5 bases between the germline ends. The CDR3 has 12 amino acids. CDR3 coding DNA: TGTGCCAGCAGCTTGAGCATCAATGAGCAGTTCTTC. Its translation is CASSLSINEQFF.

V and J are TRBV7-2 and TRBJ1-1; no reliable D call. Trimming stripped 0 bases from V and 6 bases from J, with 8 bases between. The CDR3 has 13 residues. Germline V lookup: CDR1 SGHTA, CDR2 FQGNSA. The CDR3 coding sequence is TGTGCCAGCAGCTTAGCCCGGGGTTCTGAAGCTTTCTTT. This translates into CASSLARGSEAFF.

CDR3 in DNA: TGTGCCAGCAGCTTATTGCGGGAGGAGCAGTTCTTC. Its protein product is CASSLLREEQFF. The V gene is TRBV7-9, the J gene TRBJ2-1; 7 nucleotides match TRBD2. Germline lookup yields CDR1 SEHNR and CDR2 FQNEAQ (reference sequence). The length of the CDR3 is 12 residues. J was trimmed by 10 bases and V by 2 bases; bases with no gene match: 2.

The J gene is TRBJ2-5, the V gene TRBV9; maybe TRBD2 (5 bases). Per germline, CDR1 SGDLS and CDR2 YYNGEE. The CDR3 sequence is 13 residues long. Trimming removed 4 bases at V and 2 bases at J, with 9 bases between. In nucleotides, the CDR3 is TGTGCCAGCAGCTTTGGACTGCAAGAGACCCAGTACTTC. Its protein product is CASSFGLQETQYF.

The chain links TRBV11-2 to TRBJ2-7; 9 bases are a match to TRBD2. The V gene end was trimmed by 0 bases and the J gene end by 3 bases; junction bases not matched to a gene: 12. Germline assignment: CDR1 SGHAT and CDR2 FQNNGV. The CDR3 has 18 residues. CDR3 region: CASSLEIPGLAGLYEQYF. The DNA for the CDR3 is TGTGCCAGCAGCTTAGAAATACCGGGACTAGCAGGACTCTACGAGCAGTACTTC.

The V call is TRBV2, the J call TRBJ2-7, with 7 bases fitting TRBD1. V dropped 8 bases and J dropped 3; count of bases not matched to a gene: 7. CDR3 length: 13 residues. CDR1 is SNHLY, CDR2 FYNNEI, per germline. The CDR3 is CASGKTGFYEQYF. The CDR3 coding sequence is TGTGCCAGCGGTAAGACAGGGTTCTACGAGCAGTACTTC.

The gene calls are TRBV28 and TRBJ1-1, with D unclear. Looked up from germline, CDR1 is MDHEN and CDR2 is SYDVKM. CDR3 length: 13 residues. With 3 bases removed from V and 1 base from J, the gap between germline ends came to 6 bases. The CDR3 DNA reads as TGTGCCAGCAGTTTCATCCCGAACACTGAAGCTTTCTTT. Amino acids: CASSFIPNTEAFF.

This clone turned up a few times. In nucleotides, the CDR3 is TGTGCCAGCACCAAACAACTAGGGGGACTTCAAGAGACCCAGTACTTC. Translation: CASTKQLGGLQETQYF. The chain uses TRBV5-4 and TRBJ2-5, with D perhaps matching TRBD1 or TRBD2 (6 bases each). V lost 6 bases to trimming and J lost 2 bases, with 20 bases between them. The germline CDR1 and CDR2 sequences are SGHNT and YYREEE (reference sequence). This CDR3 comprises 16 residues.

This clone showed up just once. The CDR3 nucleotides are TGCGCCAGCAGTGAGTCAGGGATACTCAATCAGCCCCAGCATTTT. It codes for CASSESGILNQPQHF. The V and J genes are TRBV10-2 and TRBJ1-5; D remains unclear. Looked up from germline, CDR1 is WSHSY and CDR2 is SAAADI. The V and J ends lost 0 bases and 3 bases respectively, with 9 bases between them. The CDR3 loop spans 15 amino acids.

The chain joins TRBV18 to TRBJ2-5; D is possibly TRBD2 (5 bases). This CDR3 is built from 14 residues. Germline loops: CDR1 KGHSH, CDR2 LQKENI. V lost 3 bases and J 5 bases, leaving 13 bases between the germline ends. CDR3 protein: CASSPVGVRETQYF. The CDR3 DNA sequence: TGTGCCAGCTCACCGGTCGGGGTAAGGGAGACCCAGTACTTC. Together with reference TRBV18 and TRBJ2-5, the CDR3 gives the full variable domain: NAGVMQNPRHLVRRRGQEARLRCSPMKGHSHVYWYRQLPEEGLKFMVYLQKENIIDESGMPKERFSAEFPKEGPSILRIQQVVRGDSAAYFCASSPVGVRETQYFGPGTRLLVL.

The chain couples TRBV14 to TRBJ2-2; D is possibly TRBD2 (7 bases). CDR1 and CDR2 from the germline V gene are SGHDN and FVKESK. CDR3 length: 17 amino acids. Trimming stripped 7 bases from V and 4 bases from J, with 22 bases between. CDR3 sequence: CASNIFPGGLSTGELFF. The CDR3 DNA is TGTGCCAGCAACATATTCCCCGGGGGGCTCAGCACCGGGGAGCTGTTTTTT. Supplemented by reference TRBV14 and TRBJ2-2, the full variable domain reads EAGVTQFPSHSVIEKGQTVTLRCDPISGHDNLYWYRRVMGKEIKFLLHFVKESKQDESGMPNNRFLAERTGGTYSTLKVQPAELEDSGVYFCASNIFPGGLSTGELFFGEGSRLTVL.

To note about this clone: Other DNA sequences from this sample encode an identical CDR3 as well. In nucleotides, the CDR3 is TGTGCCAGCAGTTTATCGCTCCCAGATACGCAGTATTTT. This gives the protein CASSLSLPDTQYF. The rearrangement joins TRBV27 to TRBJ2-3; D gene uncertain. The germline V and J ends were trimmed by 0 bases and 4 bases, with 5 bases remaining between them. CDR1 is MNHEY and CDR2 is SMNVEV in the germline V gene (reference sequence). The CDR3 has 13 residues.

The chain carries TRBV9 and TRBJ2-7; tentative D call: TRBD2 (5 bases). CDR1 is SGDLS and CDR2 is YYNGEE in the germline V gene. V was trimmed by 10 bases and J by 5 bases, leaving 25 bases between them. The CDR3 spans 15 residues. DNA for the CDR3: TGTGCCCAAAGGACTGGGTCCGATCCGTCCCACGAGCAGTACTTC. This sequence encodes CAQRTGSDPSHEQYF.